This T cell receptor beta chain was sequenced during a study of shared clonotypes between healthy human individuals. Repertoires were generated with immunoSEQ multiplex PCR, while TCRdb's copy carries only in-frame clones and drops some. The data contain hundreds of thousands of clones, roughly 70% of them singletons. Sequences were obtained from memory CD4+ T cells sorted from blood. Described subset: CD45RA-negative fraction. The receptor was derived from a woman in her twenties or thirties in good health.

CDR3 sequence (DNA): TGTGCCAGCAGCCTCCTCGGGGCGAATGATATCCTCGAGCAGTACTTC. Protein: CASSLLGANDILEQYF. The V call is TRBV11-2, the J call TRBJ2-7; D might be TRBD1 or TRBD2, each matching 5 bases. The CDR3 consists of 16 residues. The V end was cut by 5 bases, the J end by 6 bases, with 23 bases between. The V gene's germline CDR1 is SGHAT and CDR2 FQNNGV.